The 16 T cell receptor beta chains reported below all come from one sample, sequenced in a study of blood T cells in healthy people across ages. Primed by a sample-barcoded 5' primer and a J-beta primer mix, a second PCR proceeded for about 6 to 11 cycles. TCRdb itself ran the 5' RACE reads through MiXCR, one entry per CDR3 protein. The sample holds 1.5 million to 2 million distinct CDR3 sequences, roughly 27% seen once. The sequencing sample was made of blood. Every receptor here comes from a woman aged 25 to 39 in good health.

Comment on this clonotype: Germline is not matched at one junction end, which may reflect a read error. The CDR3 loop reads CASSHTGSYERYF. The CDR3 DNA follows: TGTGCCAGCAGCCATACAGGGTCCTACGAGCGGTACTTC. The gene calls are TRBV11-2 and TRBJ2-7, with a weak D call TRBD1 (6 bases). The CDR3 spans 13 residues. Germline V gives CDR1 SGHAT, CDR2 FQNNGV.

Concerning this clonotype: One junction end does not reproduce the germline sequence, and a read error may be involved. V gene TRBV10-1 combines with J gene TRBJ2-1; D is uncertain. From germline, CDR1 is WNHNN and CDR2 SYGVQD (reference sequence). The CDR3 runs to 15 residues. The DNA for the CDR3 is TGCGCCAGCAGTGAGTATCGGTCGCTGAACAATGGGCAGTTCTTC. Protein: CASSEYRSLNNGQFF.

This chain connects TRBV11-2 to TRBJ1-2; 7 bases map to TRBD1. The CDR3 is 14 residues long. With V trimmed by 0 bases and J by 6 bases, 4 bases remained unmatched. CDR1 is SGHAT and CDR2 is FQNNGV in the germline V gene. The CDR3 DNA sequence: TGTGCCAGCAGCTTAGATCGGGACAGTCATGGCTACACCTTC. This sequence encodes CASSLDRDSHGYTF.

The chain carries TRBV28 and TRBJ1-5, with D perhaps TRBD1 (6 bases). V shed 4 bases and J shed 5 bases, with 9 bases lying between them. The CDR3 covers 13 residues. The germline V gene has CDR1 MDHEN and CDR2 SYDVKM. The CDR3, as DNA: TGTGCCAGCAGTTCGCCAGGGGATCAGCCCCAGCATTTT. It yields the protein CASSSPGDQPQHF. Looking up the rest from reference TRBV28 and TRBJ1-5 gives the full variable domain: DVKVTQSSRYLVKRTGEKVFLECVQDMDHENMFWYRQDPGLGLRLIYFSYDVKMKEKGDIPEGYSVSREKKERFSLILESASTNQTSMYLCASSSPGDQPQHFGDGTRLSIL.

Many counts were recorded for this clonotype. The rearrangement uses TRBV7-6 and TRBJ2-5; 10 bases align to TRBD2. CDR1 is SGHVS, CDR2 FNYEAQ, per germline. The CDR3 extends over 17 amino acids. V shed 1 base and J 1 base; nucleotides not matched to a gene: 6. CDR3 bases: TGTGCCAGCAGCTTAGGTGATAGCGGGGGGCCCCAAGAGACCCAGTACTTC. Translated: CASSLGDSGGPQETQYF.

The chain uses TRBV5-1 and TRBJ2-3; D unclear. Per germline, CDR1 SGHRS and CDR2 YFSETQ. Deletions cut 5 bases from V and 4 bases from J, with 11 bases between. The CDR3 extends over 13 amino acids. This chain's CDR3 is CASRVDTSDTQYF. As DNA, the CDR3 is TGCGCCAGCAGGGTGGATACGTCAGATACGCAGTATTTT.

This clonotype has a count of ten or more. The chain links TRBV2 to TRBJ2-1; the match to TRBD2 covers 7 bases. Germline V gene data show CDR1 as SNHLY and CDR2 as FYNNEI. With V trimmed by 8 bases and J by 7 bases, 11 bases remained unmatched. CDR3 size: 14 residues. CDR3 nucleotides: TGTGCCAGCGGGGATCCGGGACTAAAGAATGAGCAGTTCTTC. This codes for CASGDPGLKNEQFF.

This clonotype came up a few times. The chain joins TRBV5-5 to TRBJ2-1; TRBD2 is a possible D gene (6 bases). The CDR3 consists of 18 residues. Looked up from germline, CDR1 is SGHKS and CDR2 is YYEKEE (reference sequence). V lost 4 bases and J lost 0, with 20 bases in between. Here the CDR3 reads CASSKGSPAGNSYNEQFF. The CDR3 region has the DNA TGTGCCAGCAGCAAAGGTTCTCCTGCGGGGAACTCCTACAATGAGCAGTTCTTC.

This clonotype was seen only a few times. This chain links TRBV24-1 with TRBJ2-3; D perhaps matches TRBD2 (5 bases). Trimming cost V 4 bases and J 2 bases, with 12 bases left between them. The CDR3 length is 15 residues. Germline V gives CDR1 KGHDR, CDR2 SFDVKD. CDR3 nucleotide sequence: TGTGCCACCAGTGACGCAGCGGAGGTCACAGATACGCAGTATTTT. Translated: CATSDAAEVTDTQYF.

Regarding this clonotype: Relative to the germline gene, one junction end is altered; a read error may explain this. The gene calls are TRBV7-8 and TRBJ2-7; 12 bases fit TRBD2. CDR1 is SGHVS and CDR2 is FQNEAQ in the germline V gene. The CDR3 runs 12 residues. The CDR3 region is CVSSLEGLAGYF. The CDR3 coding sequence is TGTGTCAGCAGCTTAGAGGGACTAGCGGGGTACTTC.

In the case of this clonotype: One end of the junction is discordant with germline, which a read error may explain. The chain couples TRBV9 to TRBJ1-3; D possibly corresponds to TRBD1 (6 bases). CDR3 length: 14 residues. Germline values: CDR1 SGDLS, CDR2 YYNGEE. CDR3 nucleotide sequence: TGTGCCAGCAGCGTAGACAGGGCTGGGAACACCATATATTTT. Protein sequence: CASSVDRAGNTIYF.

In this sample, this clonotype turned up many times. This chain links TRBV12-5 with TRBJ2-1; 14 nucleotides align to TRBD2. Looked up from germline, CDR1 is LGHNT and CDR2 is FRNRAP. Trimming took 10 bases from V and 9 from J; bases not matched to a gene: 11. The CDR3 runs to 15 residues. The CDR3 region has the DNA TGTGCTACCTCCCCGGGACTAGCGGGAGAGGGTGAGCAGTTCTTC. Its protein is CATSPGLAGEGEQFF.

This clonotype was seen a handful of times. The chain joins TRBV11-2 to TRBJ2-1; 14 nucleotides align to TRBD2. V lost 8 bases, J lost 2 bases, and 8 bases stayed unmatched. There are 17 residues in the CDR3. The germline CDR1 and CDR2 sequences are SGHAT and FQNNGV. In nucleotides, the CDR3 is TGTGCCAGCTCTCGACTAGCGGGGGGGCCCCCCTACAATGAGCAGTTCTTC. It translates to CASSRLAGGPPYNEQFF.

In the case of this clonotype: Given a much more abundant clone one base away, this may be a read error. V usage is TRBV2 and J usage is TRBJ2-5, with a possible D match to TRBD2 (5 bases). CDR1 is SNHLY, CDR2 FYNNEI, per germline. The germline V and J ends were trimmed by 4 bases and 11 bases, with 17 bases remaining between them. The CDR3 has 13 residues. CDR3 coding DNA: TGTGCCAGCAGTGTGTCGGGGTTGGATGAGCAGTACTTC. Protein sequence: CASSVSGLDEQYF.

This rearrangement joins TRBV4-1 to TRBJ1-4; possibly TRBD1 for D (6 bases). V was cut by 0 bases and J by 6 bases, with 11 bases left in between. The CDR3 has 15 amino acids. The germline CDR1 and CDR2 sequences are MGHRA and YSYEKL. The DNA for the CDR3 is TGCGCCAGCAGCCAAGATCCGGCAGGGGATGAAAAACTGTTTTTT. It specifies CASSQDPAGDEKLFF.

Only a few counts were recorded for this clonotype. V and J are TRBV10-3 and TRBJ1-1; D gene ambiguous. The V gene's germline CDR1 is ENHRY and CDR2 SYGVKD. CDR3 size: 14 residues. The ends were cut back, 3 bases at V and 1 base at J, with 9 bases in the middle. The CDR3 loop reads CAISEPPGNTEAFF. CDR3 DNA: TGTGCCATCAGTGAACCCCCGGGGAACACTGAAGCTTTCTTT.